This T cell receptor beta chain was sequenced for a study of blood T cell repertoires in COVID-19. At the level of the study: The United States, Italy and Spain were the sources of the acute and convalescent COVID-19 samples. The cDNA or gDNA used as material had been derived from T cells, B-cell-depleted T cells, or PBMCs.

Assay used: immunoSEQ multiplex PCR; TCRdb lists only in-frame clones, some missing. The sample records fewer than 500,000 clones, 75% to 90% being singletons. Germline loops: CDR1 SGHVS, CDR2 FQNEAQ. V shed 1 base and J 4 bases; nucleotides not matched to a gene: 11. This CDR3 is 18 amino acids long. Researchers sorted participants into cohorts using their self-reported clinical history. Recovery among Cohort 3 donors was established by two negative PCRs, clearance, or symptom resolution. The TCR sequence derives from a man aged 25-40 years who had recovered from COVID-19. Sequenced sample: PBMCs or T cells enriched from blood (not recorded which). The chain carries TRBV7-8 and TRBJ1-1, with 11 bases aligning to TRBD1. The CDR3 DNA is TGTGCCAGCAGCTTAGTTGGGACAGGGGGTCGTAGGGGCACTGAAGCTTTCTTT. The encoded protein is CASSLVGTGGRRGTEAFF. Drawing the rest from reference TRBV7-8 and TRBJ1-1, the complete variable domain is GAGVSQSPRYKVAKRGQDVALRCDPISGHVSLFWYQQALGQGPEFLTYFQNEAQLDKSGLPSDRFFAERPEGSVSTLKIQRTQQEDSAVYLCASSLVGTGGRRGTEAFFGQGTRLTVV.